These 13 T cell receptor beta chains were sequenced from one sample in a study of blood T cell repertoires in COVID-19. The table came from immunoSEQ multiplex PCR; TCRdb's copy has only in-frame clones and leaves some out. The sample carries around 700,000 clones, approximately 90% recorded once. Specimen: peripheral blood. The source of these receptors is a woman between 18 and 29 years old with acute or convalescent COVID-19.

The chain has TRBV5-8 and TRBJ1-5; D call uncertain. The length of the CDR3 is 16 residues. Trimming stripped 2 bases from V and 4 bases from J, with 16 bases between. The germline gives CDR1 SGHTS, CDR2 YDEGEE. The CDR3 region is CASSFLLRGTNQPQHF. The CDR3, as DNA: TGTGCCAGCAGCTTTCTCCTACGGGGAACTAATCAGCCCCAGCATTTT.

The V gene is TRBV29-1, the J gene TRBJ1-2; D may be TRBD1 (5 bases). V dropped 0 bases and J dropped 5 bases, with 13 bases sitting between them. Germline assignment: CDR1 SQVTM and CDR2 ANQGSEA. The CDR3 has 14 residues. The DNA for the CDR3 is TGCAGCGTTGAAGATAGGGGCAGGAGATATGGCTACACCTTC. Translating gives CSVEDRGRRYGYTF.

The V and J genes are TRBV10-2 and TRBJ1-2; D may be TRBD1 (5 bases). CDR3 length equals 14 residues. Germline V gene data show CDR1 as WSHSY and CDR2 as SAAADI. V was cut by 8 bases and J by 6 bases, with 19 bases left in between. The CDR3 DNA reads TGCGCCAGCCTTTCCGAAGGGCCGGGGGATGGCTACACCTTC. Amino acid sequence: CASLSEGPGDGYTF.

The rearrangement uses TRBV7-9 and TRBJ2-4, with 9 bases lining up with TRBD2. Germline CDR1 is SEHNR and CDR2 is FQNEAQ (reference sequence). The J segment lost 8 bases and the V segment lost 5 bases, leaving 13 bases of the junction unmatched. There are 16 residues in the CDR3. The CDR3 bases are TGTGCCAGCAGCCCCGGGAGCGGGGGGCTGTGGGACATTCAGTACTTC. Translating it yields CASSPGSGGLWDIQYF.

The V call is TRBV7-9, the J call TRBJ1-6; 9 bases fit TRBD1. Per germline, CDR1 SEHNR and CDR2 FQNEAQ (reference sequence). The CDR3 is made up of 15 amino acids. After removal of 1 base from V and 5 bases from J, the junction contained 0 bases not matched to a gene. This CDR3 reads CASSLGQGDNSPLHF. In DNA form, the CDR3 reads TGTGCCAGCAGCTTAGGACAGGGGGATAATTCACCCCTCCACTTT.

CDR3 in amino acids: CASSLEATGGGYTF. CDR3 bases: TGTGCCAGCAGCTTAGAGGCGACAGGCGGTGGCTACACCTTC. The chain carries TRBV7-2 and TRBJ1-2; perhaps TRBD1 as D (6 bases). Germline V gene data show CDR1 as SGHTA and CDR2 as FQGNSA. The CDR3 extends over 14 amino acids. Trimming removed 1 base at V and 7 bases at J, with 13 bases between.

The rearrangement links TRBV5-1 to TRBJ1-1, with D uncertain. Deletions cut 1 base from V and 4 bases from J, with 11 bases between. The CDR3 has 14 residues. The germline V gene has CDR1 SGHRS and CDR2 YFSETQ. CDR3 bases: TGCGCCAGCAGCTTGAGTTCCGGAGCCACTGAAGCTTTCTTT. Translated: CASSLSSGATEAFF.

V usage is TRBV6-4 and J usage is TRBJ2-2; maybe TRBD2 (5 bases). Trimming shortened V by 5 bases and J by 6 bases, and 16 bases separated the two germline ends. The germline CDR1 and CDR2 sequences are MRHNA and SNTAGT. The CDR3 runs 15 residues. CDR3 region: CASSPRDDWSGELFF. In DNA form, the CDR3 reads TGTGCCAGCAGTCCTCGGGATGATTGGTCCGGGGAGCTGTTTTTT.

This sequence joins TRBV28 and TRBJ2-1, with no clear D. In germline, CDR1 is MDHEN, CDR2 SYDVKM. This CDR3 spans 12 amino acids. Between the trimmed V and J ends, which lost 6 bases and 3 bases, there was a span of 6 bases. The CDR3 nucleotides read TGTGCCAGCAGCTCTCTCTACAATGAGCAGTTCTTC. Protein sequence: CASSSLYNEQFF.

Note on this clone: This CDR3 is also generated by other DNA sequences in the sample. The gene calls are TRBV18 and TRBJ1-1; perhaps TRBD1 as D (5 bases). This CDR3 has 14 residues. The germline V gene encodes CDR1 KGHSH and CDR2 LQKENI. Trimming took 1 base from V and 1 from J, leaving 7 bases between them. CDR3 DNA sequence: TGTGCCAGCTCACCACGGGACTCGAACACTGAAGCTTTCTTT. Translating gives CASSPRDSNTEAFF.

This chain links TRBV6-1 with TRBJ1-2; tentatively, D is TRBD1 (5 bases). CDR1 and CDR2 (germline): MNHNS, SASEGT. The V end lost 3 bases, the J end lost 4 bases, and 12 bases lay between the germline ends. CDR3 length equals 14 residues. The CDR3 sequence: CASSDHQGVYGYTF. The CDR3 DNA is TGTGCCAGCAGTGATCACCAAGGGGTCTATGGCTACACCTTC.

V gene TRBV5-8 combines with J gene TRBJ1-1; D is perhaps TRBD1 (6 bases). CDR1 and CDR2 from the germline V gene are SGHTS and YDEGEE. This CDR3 has 12 residues. V lost 3 bases to trimming and J lost 7 bases, with 10 bases between them. CDR3 DNA sequence: TGTGCCAGCAGCTCTGGACAGATTGAAGCTTTCTTT. Encoded protein: CASSSGQIEAFF.

V usage is TRBV11-1 and J usage is TRBJ1-2; 7 nucleotides align to TRBD1. The J segment lost 4 bases and the V segment lost 5 bases, leaving 4 bases of the junction unmatched. The CDR3 extends over 13 amino acids. Germline CDR1 and CDR2: SGHAT and FQDESV (reference sequence). The DNA for the CDR3 is TGTGCCAGCAGCCCCGACAGGGTCTATGGCTACACCTTC. It is translated as CASSPDRVYGYTF.